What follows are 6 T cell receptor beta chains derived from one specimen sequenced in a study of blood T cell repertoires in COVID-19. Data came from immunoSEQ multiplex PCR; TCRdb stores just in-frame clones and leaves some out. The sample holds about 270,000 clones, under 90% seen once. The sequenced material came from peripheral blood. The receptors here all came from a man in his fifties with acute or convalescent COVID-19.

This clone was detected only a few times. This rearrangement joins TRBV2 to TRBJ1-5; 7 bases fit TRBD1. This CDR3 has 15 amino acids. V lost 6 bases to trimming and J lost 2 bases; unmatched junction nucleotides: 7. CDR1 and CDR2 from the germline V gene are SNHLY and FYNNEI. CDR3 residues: CASSGQDVGNQPQHF. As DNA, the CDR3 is TGTGCCAGCAGCGGACAGGACGTCGGCAATCAGCCCCAGCATTTT.

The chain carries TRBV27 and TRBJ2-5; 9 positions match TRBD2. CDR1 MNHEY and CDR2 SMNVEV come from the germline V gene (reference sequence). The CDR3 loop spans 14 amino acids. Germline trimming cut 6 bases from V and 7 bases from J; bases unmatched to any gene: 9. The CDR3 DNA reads TGTGCCAGCAGCAATCTAGCGGGGCGCGTGACCCAGTACTTC. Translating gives CASSNLAGRVTQYF.

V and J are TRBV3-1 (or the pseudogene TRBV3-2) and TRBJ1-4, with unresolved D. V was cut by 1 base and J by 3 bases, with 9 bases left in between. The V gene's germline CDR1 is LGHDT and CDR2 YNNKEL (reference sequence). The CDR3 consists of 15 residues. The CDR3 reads CASSQVRSANEKLFF. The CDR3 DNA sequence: TGTGCCAGCAGCCAAGTCAGGTCTGCTAATGAAAAACTGTTTTTT.

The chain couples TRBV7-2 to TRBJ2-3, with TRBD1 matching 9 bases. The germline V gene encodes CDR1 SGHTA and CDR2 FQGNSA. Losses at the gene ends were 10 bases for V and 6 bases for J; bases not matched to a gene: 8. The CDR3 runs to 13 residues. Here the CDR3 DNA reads TGTGCCACCGGGGACAGGGCCATGGATACGCAGTATTTT. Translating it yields CATGDRAMDTQYF.

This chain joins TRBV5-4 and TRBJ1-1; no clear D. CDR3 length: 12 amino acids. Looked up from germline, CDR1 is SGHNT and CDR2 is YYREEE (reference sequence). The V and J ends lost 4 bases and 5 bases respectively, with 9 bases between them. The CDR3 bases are TGTGCCAGCAGCCCGAGCGGGACTGAAGCTTTCTTT. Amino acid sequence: CASSPSGTEAFF.

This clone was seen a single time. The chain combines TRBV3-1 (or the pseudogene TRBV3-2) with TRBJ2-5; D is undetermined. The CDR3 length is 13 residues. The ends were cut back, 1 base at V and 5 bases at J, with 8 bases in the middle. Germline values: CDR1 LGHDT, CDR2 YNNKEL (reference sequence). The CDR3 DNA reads TGTGCCAGCAGCCAAGGGCTCGGGGAGACCCAGTACTTC. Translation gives CASSQGLGETQYF.